This is a list of T cell receptor beta chains from one sample in a study of CD4 T cells in relation to SARS-CoV-2 and coronaviruses. Libraries were prepared by immunoSEQ multiplex PCR; TCRdb keeps only in-frame clonotypes and omits some of them. The top ten hold less than 20% of the sample, which has 20,000 or so clones, 70% to 80% seen once. Antigens of these TCRs are unknown. Sequenced: CD4+ T cells from PBMCs, cultured in vitro. The receptor source for this set is a human donor in good health. Both conserved end residues are part of each CDR3. The order of the fields is clone size, J gene, V gene, D gene, CDR3 protein, CDR3 DNA. D genes are given only for firm matches. Expanded clones are given a class, and other clones once, few, many or no size at all.

clone_size: NA; j_call: TRBJ2-7; v_call: TRBV19; d_call: NA; cdr3_aa: CASSIAAGYSGVTYEQYF; cdr3_nt: TGTGCCAGTAGTATTGCCGCAGGGTACAGCGGTGTTACCTACGAGCAGTACTTC
clone_size: few; j_call: TRBJ2-5; v_call: TRBV4-1; d_call: NA; cdr3_aa: CASSQEFIAEGVRAQYF; cdr3_nt: TGCGCCAGCAGCCAAGAATTTATAGCGGAGGGGGTCCGGGCCCAGTACTTC
clone_size: NA; j_call: TRBJ2-4; v_call: TRBV28; d_call: NA; cdr3_aa: CASSLAGSKNIQYF; cdr3_nt: TGTGCCAGCAGTTTGGCAGGGTCCAAAAACATTCAGTACTTC
clone_size: NA; j_call: TRBJ2-7; v_call: TRBV6-5; d_call: TRBD1; cdr3_aa: CASRRQGTGGEQYF; cdr3_nt: TGTGCCAGCAGAAGACAGGGGACTGGCGGCGAGCAGTACTTC
clone_size: NA; j_call: TRBJ2-2; v_call: TRBV11-2; d_call: NA; cdr3_aa: CASSSQGSTGELFF; cdr3_nt: TGTGCCAGCAGCTCTCAGGGGTCGACCGGGGAGCTGTTTTTT
clone_size: NA; j_call: TRBJ2-6; v_call: TRBV27; d_call: NA; cdr3_aa: CASSQIPRGASGANVLTF; cdr3_nt: TGTGCCAGCAGTCAAATTCCCCGGGGCGCGTCTGGGGCCAACGTCCTGACTTTC
clone_size: NA; j_call: TRBJ2-7; v_call: TRBV10-2; d_call: NA; cdr3_aa: CASSRADAYEQYF; cdr3_nt: TGCGCCAGCAGCAGGGCGGATGCCTACGAGCAGTACTTC
clone_size: once; j_call: TRBJ2-1; v_call: TRBV2; d_call: NA; cdr3_aa: CASSVYEQFF; cdr3_nt: TGTGCCAGCAGTGTGTATGAGCAGTTCTTC
clone_size: once; j_call: TRBJ2-7; v_call: TRBV7-3; d_call: TRBD2; cdr3_aa: CASRASGRTYEQYF; cdr3_nt: TGTGCCAGCAGGGCTAGCGGGAGGACCTACGAGCAGTACTTC
clone_size: NA; j_call: TRBJ2-5; v_call: TRBV19; d_call: NA; cdr3_aa: CASSPETKRTQYF; cdr3_nt: TGTGCCAGTAGTCCCGAGACTAAGAGGACCCAGTACTTC
clone_size: NA; j_call: TRBJ2-1; v_call: TRBV5-6; d_call: NA; cdr3_aa: CASSLGANEQFF; cdr3_nt: TGTGCCAGCAGCTTAGGGGCGAATGAGCAGTTCTTC
clone_size: NA; j_call: TRBJ2-7; v_call: TRBV6-5; d_call: TRBD2; cdr3_aa: CASKLRSGSYEQYF; cdr3_nt: TGTGCCAGCAAATTGAGGAGCGGGAGCTACGAGCAGTACTTC
clone_size: NA; j_call: TRBJ2-5; v_call: TRBV5-4; d_call: TRBD1; cdr3_aa: CASSFPTGGQETQYF; cdr3_nt: TGTGCCAGCAGCTTTCCCACAGGGGGCCAAGAGACCCAGTACTTC
clone_size: NA; j_call: TRBJ2-1; v_call: TRBV9; d_call: NA; cdr3_aa: CASSGGRGYGYNEQFF; cdr3_nt: TGTGCCAGCAGCGGGGGCAGGGGTTACGGCTACAATGAGCAGTTCTTC
clone_size: NA; j_call: TRBJ1-5; v_call: TRBV10-1; d_call: NA; cdr3_aa: CASSESGVQPQHF; cdr3_nt: TGCGCCAGCAGTGAGTCAGGCGTTCAGCCCCAGCATTTT